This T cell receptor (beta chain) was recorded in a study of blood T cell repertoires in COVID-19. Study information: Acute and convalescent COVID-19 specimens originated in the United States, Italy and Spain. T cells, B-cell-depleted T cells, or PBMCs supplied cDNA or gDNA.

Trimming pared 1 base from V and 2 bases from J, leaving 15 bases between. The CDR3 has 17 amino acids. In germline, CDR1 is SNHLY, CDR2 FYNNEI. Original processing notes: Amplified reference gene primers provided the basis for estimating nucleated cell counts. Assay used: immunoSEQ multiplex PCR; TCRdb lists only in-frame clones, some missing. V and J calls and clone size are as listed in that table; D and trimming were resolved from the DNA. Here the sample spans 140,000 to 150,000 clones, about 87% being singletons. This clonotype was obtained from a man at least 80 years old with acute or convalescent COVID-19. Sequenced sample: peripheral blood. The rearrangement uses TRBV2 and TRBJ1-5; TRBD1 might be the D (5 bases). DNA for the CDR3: TGTGCCAGCAGTGAAGGGACACAAAAGTTGGGCAATCAGCCCCAGCATTTT. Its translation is CASSEGTQKLGNQPQHF.